The rows below give T cell receptor beta chains drawn from one sample of a study of beta chain features in type 1 diabetes. Data came from immunoSEQ multiplex PCR; TCRdb stores just in-frame clones and leaves some out. The profile covers fewer than 650,000 clones, with about a sixth appearing a single time and 0.09% to 0.095% taken by the ten largest. The source material was naive CD4+ T cells from blood. The receptors come from a man between 18 and 29 years old in good health. Both conserved end residues are trimmed from each CDR3.

TRBJ2-7	11	TRBV30	AWSAGGGYEQY
TRBJ2-3	13	TRBV14	ASSQRGGRTDTQY
TRBJ1-5	13	TRBV2	ASSEALYSNQPQH
TRBJ2-5	10	TRBV10-3	AIREGQGDQY
TRBJ1-1	13	TRBV21-1	ASSKQRSLNTEAF
TRBJ1-2	9	TRBV20-1	SAEPDYGYT
TRBJ1-1	14	TRBV19	ASSMGTGKTVTEAF
TRBJ1-2	6	TRBV29-1	SVDGYT
TRBJ2-7	9	TRBV20-1	SVLAVYEQY
TRBJ2-3	13	TRBV28	ASSPRGMGTDTQY
TRBJ1-1	13	TRBV25-1	ASSVRGPLGTEAF
TRBJ2-7	11	TRBV5-1	ASSSGGSYEQY
TRBJ2-1	11	TRBV7-3	ASSRDRGNEQF
TRBJ1-5	11	TRBV29-1	SAKQGSEQPQH
TRBJ1-5	13	TRBV5-1	ASSLSGPGNQPQH
TRBJ1-4	13	TRBV5-1	ASSSPDRGGEKLF
TRBJ2-7	10	TRBV4-3	ASRPGTYEQY
TRBJ2-7	12	TRBV7-3	ASSLISLGSEQY
TRBJ1-1	12	TRBV25-1	ASSENGQYTEAF
TRBJ2-2	14	TRBV11-1	ASSSRTGKNTGELF
TRBJ2-1	14	TRBV2	ASSEETGFSYNEQF
TRBJ1-1	16	TRBV27	ASSLSKTWTGVDTEAF
TRBJ2-7	11	TRBV7-2	ASSLAASYEQY
TRBJ2-4	13	TRBV7-2	ASSPTGLAKNIQY
TRBJ2-3	13	TRBV14	ASSKGLHATDTQY
TRBJ1-1	11	TRBV4-3	ASSPKLNTEAF
TRBJ2-3	12	TRBV7-2	ASSLWQGADTQY
TRBJ2-5	20	TRBV10-2	ASSESTRLAGGKRAYQETQY